Presented here are 14 T cell receptor beta chains from one specimen sequenced in a study of cytomegalovirus exposure and HLA in healthy donors. PCR primers comprised 60 Vbeta and 13 Jbeta primers. Produced via immunoSEQ multiplex PCR; TCRdb's table is partial and in-frame only. The data hold some 130,000 clones, with roughly four fifths observed a single time. The sequencing input was PBMCs. The receptors come from a man aged 30-40 years in good health and CMV-seronegative.

This clone was observed a single time. The chain carries TRBV18 and TRBJ1-4; a possible D gene is TRBD1 (6 bases). From germline, CDR1 is KGHSH and CDR2 LQKENI. The length of the CDR3 is 14 residues. Trimming removed 6 bases at V and 8 bases at J, with 16 bases between. The CDR3 protein is CASSQSGTSEKLFF. DNA for the CDR3: TGTGCCAGCTCTCAAAGCGGGACATCGGAAAAACTGTTTTTT.

The gene calls are TRBV28 and TRBJ1-1; 9 nucleotides align to TRBD1. Germline CDR1 reads MDHEN; CDR2 reads SYDVKM. The CDR3 extends over 16 amino acids. After removal of 6 bases from V and 0 bases from J, the junction contained 8 bases not matched to a gene. The CDR3 region is CASRSPGQGMNTEAFF. The CDR3 nucleotides read TGTGCCAGCAGGTCGCCGGGACAGGGAATGAACACTGAAGCTTTCTTT.

The rearrangement uses TRBV19 and TRBJ1-3, with 8 bases aligning to TRBD1. V shed 10 bases and J 0 bases; nucleotides not matched to a gene: 8. CDR3 length equals 15 residues. Germline loops: CDR1 LNHDA, CDR2 SQIVND (reference sequence). In DNA, the CDR3 is TGTGCCACCGAGGACAGGGTCTTCTCTGGAAACACCATATATTTT. Its translation: CATEDRVFSGNTIYF.

The chain joins TRBV15 to TRBJ2-7; D is uncertain. CDR3 length: 14 residues. Germline assignment: CDR1 LNHNV and CDR2 YYDKDF (reference sequence). V lost 5 bases to trimming and J lost 3 bases, with 14 bases between them. The CDR3 loop is CATSPGTVNYEQYF. Written as DNA, the CDR3 is TGTGCCACCAGCCCGGGTACCGTGAACTACGAGCAGTACTTC.

The chain carries TRBV7-3 and TRBJ2-7; 9 nucleotides align to TRBD2. CDR1 is SGHTA and CDR2 is FQGTGA in the germline V gene. CDR3 length: 17 amino acids. With 2 bases clipped from V and 6 bases from J, the junction kept 14 bases outside the gene matches. The CDR3 region has the DNA TGTGCCAGCAGCTTATGGGCGGGAGGGCCGGCCCCAAGCGAGCAGTACTTC. Protein sequence: CASSLWAGGPAPSEQYF. The whole variable domain, filled in from reference TRBV7-3 and TRBJ2-7, reads GAGVSQTPSNKVTEKGKYVELRCDPISGHTALYWYRQSLGQGPEFLIYFQGTGAADDSGLPNDRFFAVRPEGSVSTLKIQRTERGDSAVYLCASSLWAGGPAPSEQYFGPGTRLTVT.

The chain employs TRBV9 and TRBJ2-1; 9 bases match TRBD2. The CDR3 length is 15 residues. With V trimmed by 0 bases and J by 8 bases, 6 bases remained unmatched. Per the germline V gene, CDR1 is SGDLS and CDR2 is YYNGEE. The CDR3 sequence: CASSVGRAGGDEQFF. In DNA form, the CDR3 reads TGTGCCAGCAGCGTAGGAAGGGCGGGGGGGGATGAGCAGTTCTTC.

The chain combines TRBV28 with TRBJ1-1; D is perhaps TRBD1 (6 bases). The ends were cut back, 7 bases at V and 0 bases at J, with 12 bases in the middle. Germline CDR1 is MDHEN and CDR2 is SYDVKM. The CDR3 runs 14 residues. The CDR3 here is CASTPAGVNTEAFF. DNA for the CDR3: TGTGCCAGCACCCCGGCAGGGGTGAACACTGAAGCTTTCTTT.

The count of this clone is one. The chain combines TRBV5-1 with TRBJ2-1; 8 nucleotides agree with TRBD2. The germline V gene encodes CDR1 SGHRS and CDR2 YFSETQ. There are 16 residues in the CDR3. J gave up 1 base and V 1 base, and 4 bases lay outside the gene matches. The CDR3, as DNA: TGCGCCAGCAGCTTGCTTCTAGCGGGTTCCTACAATGAGCAGTTCTTC. Translating gives CASSLLLAGSYNEQFF.

J is TRBJ2-2 and V is TRBV7-9, with no clear D. V lost 5 bases and J 8 bases, leaving 18 bases between the germline ends. This CDR3 has 15 residues. In germline, CDR1 is SEHNR, CDR2 FQNEAQ (reference sequence). The CDR3 bases are TGTGCCAGCAGCCCAAAGGCAGCGCAACCGGGGGAGCTGTTTTTT. It yields the protein CASSPKAAQPGELFF. The entire variable domain, with the rest obtained from reference TRBV7-9 and TRBJ2-2, is as follows: DTGVSQNPRHKITKRGQNVTFRCDPISEHNRLYWYRQTLGQGPEFLTYFQNEAQLEKSRLLSDRFSAERPKGSFSTLEIQRTEQGDSAMYLCASSPKAAQPGELFFGEGSRLTVL.

V is TRBV2 and J is TRBJ1-2; unclear D gene. The CDR3 runs to 12 residues. Germline V CDR1 and CDR2: SNHLY, FYNNEI. Deletions cut 7 bases from V and 6 bases from J, with 12 bases between. CDR3 region: CASIRGDNGYTF. CDR3 coding DNA: TGTGCCAGCATTCGAGGAGATAATGGCTACACCTTC.

The chain uses TRBV6-1 and TRBJ2-7; the D gene is possibly TRBD2 (5 bases). V lost 6 bases and J 5 bases, leaving 17 bases between the germline ends. Germline V lookup: CDR1 MNHNS, CDR2 SASEGT. The CDR3 has 14 residues. CDR3 in amino acids: CASSPERWRDEQYF. CDR3 DNA: TGTGCCAGCAGCCCTGAGCGGTGGCGGGACGAGCAGTACTTC.

Comment on this clone: Compared with germline, one end of the junction differs, possibly owing to a read error. V is TRBV10-2 and J is TRBJ1-4; D not resolved. From germline, CDR1 is WSHSY and CDR2 SAAADI. The CDR3 is 13 residues long. The CDR3 DNA is TGCGCCAGCAGTGAGTCGACTCAGTCAGCCATTCTTTTT. It encodes CASSESTQSAILF.

The J gene is TRBJ1-5, the V gene TRBV5-5; D is perhaps TRBD1 (5 bases). Germline CDR1 reads SGHKS; CDR2 reads YYEKEE (reference sequence). CDR3 length: 14 amino acids. The germline V and J ends were trimmed by 1 base and 2 bases, with 7 bases remaining between them. The CDR3 nucleotides read TGTGCCAGCAGCTTGCAACAGGGCAATCAGCCCCAGCATTTT. Protein product: CASSLQQGNQPQHF.

The chain recombines TRBV6-5 with TRBJ2-1; 10 bases map to TRBD2. Trimming took 6 bases from V and 4 from J; bases not matched to a gene: 6. Germline assignment: CDR1 MNHEY and CDR2 SVGAGI. The CDR3 contains 15 residues. CDR3 sequence (DNA): TGTGCCAGCAGATATAGCGGGAGGTTGTACAATGAGCAGTTCTTC. It translates to CASRYSGRLYNEQFF.